Following are 13 T cell receptor beta chains from one sample sequenced in a study of T cell responses to AZD1222 COVID-19 vaccine. The data were produced by immunoSEQ multiplex PCR, yet TCRdb's version contains in-frame clones alone and is incomplete. The sample includes 100,000 to 150,000 clones, about 85% seen only once; the top ten take 5% to 7%. The sequences come from peripheral blood, collected on day 0 of AZD1222 vaccination. These TCRs come from an adult in good health.

The rearrangement uses TRBV7-9 and TRBJ1-6; a possible D gene is TRBD1 (6 bases). Trimming stripped 5 bases from V and 8 bases from J, with 13 bases between. CDR1 SEHNR and CDR2 FQNEAQ come from the germline V gene (reference sequence). The CDR3 runs to 14 residues. The CDR3, as DNA: TGTGCCAGCAGCGCGGGGGGGGGCGATTCACCCCTCCACTTT. This gives the protein CASSAGGGDSPLHF.

The rearrangement uses TRBV28 and TRBJ1-4, with 7 bases fitting TRBD1. CDR3 length: 15 amino acids. V lost 6 bases, J lost 4 bases, and 8 bases stayed unmatched. Germline loops: CDR1 MDHEN, CDR2 SYDVKM. CDR3 sequence reads: CASRSTGVDNEKLFF. CDR3 nucleotides: TGTGCCAGCAGATCAACAGGGGTAGATAATGAAAAACTGTTTTTT. Based on the CDR3 plus reference TRBV28 and TRBJ1-4, the full variable domain is DVKVTQSSRYLVKRTGEKVFLECVQDMDHENMFWYRQDPGLGLRLIYFSYDVKMKEKGDIPEGYSVSREKKERFSLILESASTNQTSMYLCASRSTGVDNEKLFFGSGTQLSVL.

The genes are TRBV15 and TRBJ2-7; TRBD2 might be the D (6 bases). The CDR3 sequence is 15 residues long. From germline, CDR1 is LNHNV and CDR2 YYDKDF (reference sequence). V lost 4 bases, J lost 3 bases, and 16 bases lay in between. The CDR3, as DNA: TGTGCCACCAGCAAAATTGGCGGGGCCCACTACGAGCAGTACTTC. Protein sequence: CATSKIGGAHYEQYF.

Only one count was recorded for this clone. The chain carries TRBV10-3 and TRBJ2-7; 7 bases fit TRBD1. V lost 3 bases and J lost 5; bases outside the gene matches: 4. The CDR3 is 13 residues long. Germline V gene data show CDR1 as ENHRY and CDR2 as SYGVKD. The CDR3 DNA is TGTGCCATCAGTGATAGGGGGCTTCACGAGCAGTACTTC. The encoded protein is CAISDRGLHEQYF.

V is TRBV29-1 and J is TRBJ2-1, with 8 bases lining up with TRBD2. V lost 5 bases to trimming and J lost 11 bases; unmatched junction nucleotides: 14. CDR1 is SQVTM, CDR2 ANQGSEA, per germline. The CDR3 extends over 14 amino acids. CDR3 in amino acids: CSVRMTSADTKQFF. The CDR3 DNA is TGCAGCGTTAGAATGACTAGCGCGGATACCAAGCAGTTCTTC.

This chain connects TRBV4-2 to TRBJ2-7, with D perhaps assigned TRBD1 or TRBD2 (6 bases each). The V and J ends lost 2 bases and 3 bases respectively, with 14 bases between them. This CDR3 has 15 residues. Germline V gives CDR1 LGHNA, CDR2 YNFKEQ. CDR3 amino acids: CASSQPRGAHYEQYF. In DNA form, the CDR3 reads TGTGCCAGCAGCCAACCAAGGGGGGCGCACTACGAGCAGTACTTC.

The CDR3 region has the DNA TGCGCCAGCAGCCGTGATCCTCCCGAACAGGGTCAGGCTGAAGCTTTCTTT. This sequence encodes CASSRDPPEQGQAEAFF. The genes are TRBV4-1 and TRBJ1-1, with a tentative D call TRBD1 (6 bases). V was pared by 4 bases and J by 6 bases, with 24 bases between. Germline CDR1 is MGHRA and CDR2 is YSYEKL. The CDR3 has 17 residues.

The rearrangement uses TRBV19 and TRBJ2-1, with D possibly being TRBD2 (6 bases). Germline lookup yields CDR1 LNHDA and CDR2 SQIVND (reference sequence). Trimming stripped 5 bases from V and 10 bases from J, with 15 bases between. CDR3 length: 13 amino acids. CDR3 protein: CASSVGGAGEQFF. Here the CDR3 DNA reads TGTGCCAGTAGTGTCGGGGGTGCGGGAGAGCAGTTCTTC. The full variable domain, its missing parts supplied by reference TRBV19 and TRBJ2-1, is DGGITQSPKYLFRKEGQNVTLSCEQNLNHDAMYWYRQDPGQGLRLIYYSQIVNDFQKGDIAEGYSVSREKKESFPLTVTSAQKNPTAFYLCASSVGGAGEQFFGPGTRLTVL.

This clone was detected only once. This chain uses TRBV5-1 with TRBJ1-2; 10 bases are a match to TRBD1. Per the germline V gene, CDR1 is SGHRS and CDR2 is YFSETQ. The CDR3 covers 14 residues. The J segment lost 4 bases and the V segment lost 4 bases, leaving 4 bases of the junction unmatched. Here the CDR3 DNA reads TGCGCCAGCAGCACGAGACAGGGGGCCTATGGCTACACCTTC. Its translation is CASSTRQGAYGYTF.

This clone was seen a few times. J is TRBJ2-7 and V is TRBV2; D not certain. Per germline, CDR1 SNHLY and CDR2 FYNNEI. CDR3 length equals 13 residues. Deletions cut 7 bases from V and 2 bases from J, with 12 bases between. CDR3 region: CASTSGYPYEQYF. The CDR3 nucleotides are TGTGCCAGCACGTCCGGGTACCCCTACGAGCAGTACTTC.

This chain uses TRBV3-1 (or the pseudogene TRBV3-2) with TRBJ1-2; the match to TRBD1 covers 7 bases. CDR1 and CDR2 from the germline V gene are LGHDT and YNNKEL (reference sequence). V trimming: 10 bases; J trimming: 10 bases; junction bases outside the gene matches: 24. This CDR3 is built from 16 residues. DNA of the CDR3: TGTGCCACCGAACCCATGAGAGGACAGGAGGTTTTTTCCTACACCTTC. Translated: CATEPMRGQEVFSYTF.

V and J are TRBV5-1 and TRBJ1-4; D perhaps matches TRBD1 (6 bases). This CDR3 is built from 15 residues. The V end was cut by 0 bases, the J end by 4 bases, with 10 bases between. CDR1 is SGHRS, CDR2 YFSETQ, per germline. The CDR3 region is CASSLGWTDNEKLFF. CDR3 DNA sequence: TGCGCCAGCAGCTTGGGCTGGACAGATAATGAAAAACTGTTTTTT.

In DNA, the CDR3 is TGTGCCAGCCATAACCAAGAGACCCAGTACTTC. It translates to CASHNQETQYF. The J gene is TRBJ2-5, the V gene TRBV18, with D unresolved. V lost 8 bases, J lost 0 bases, and 4 bases lay in between. Germline V lookup: CDR1 KGHSH, CDR2 LQKENI. This CDR3 spans 11 amino acids.